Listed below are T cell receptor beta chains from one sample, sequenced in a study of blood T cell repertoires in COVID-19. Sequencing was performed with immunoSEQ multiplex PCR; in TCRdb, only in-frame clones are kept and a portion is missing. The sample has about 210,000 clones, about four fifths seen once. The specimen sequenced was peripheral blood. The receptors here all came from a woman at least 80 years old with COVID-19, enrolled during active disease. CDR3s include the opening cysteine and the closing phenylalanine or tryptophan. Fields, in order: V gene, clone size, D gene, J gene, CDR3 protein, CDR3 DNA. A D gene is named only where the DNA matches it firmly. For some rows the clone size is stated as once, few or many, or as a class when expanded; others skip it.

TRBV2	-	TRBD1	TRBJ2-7	CASSSRRGPNEQYF	TGTGCCAGCAGTTCACGCAGGGGGCCGAACGAGCAGTACTTC
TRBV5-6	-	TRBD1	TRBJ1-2	CASRGQGALYGYTF	TGTGCCAGCCGTGGCCAGGGGGCCCTCTATGGCTACACCTTC
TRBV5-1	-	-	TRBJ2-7	CASSSRTGGLREQYF	TGCGCCAGCAGCTCCCGGACTGGAGGACTACGGGAGCAGTACTTC
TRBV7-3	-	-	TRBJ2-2	CASSISRDTGELFF	TGTGCCAGCAGCATAAGTCGGGACACCGGGGAGCTGTTTTTT
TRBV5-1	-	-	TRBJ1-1	CASSPGGPTMNTEAFF	TGCGCCAGCTCACCCGGGGGGCCTACCATGAACACTGAAGCTTTCTTT
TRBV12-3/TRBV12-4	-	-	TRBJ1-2	CASSWTASDGYTF	TGTGCCAGCAGTTGGACAGCCTCGGATGGCTACACCTTC
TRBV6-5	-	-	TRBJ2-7	CASTSTLSSYEQYF	TGTGCCAGCACTTCGACACTTAGCTCCTACGAGCAGTACTTC
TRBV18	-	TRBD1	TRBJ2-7	CASSPSRDREQYF	TGTGCCAGCTCACCCAGCCGGGACAGGGAGCAGTACTTC
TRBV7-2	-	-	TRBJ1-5	CASSFRSGQPQHF	TGTGCCAGCAGCTTTAGGTCGGGTCAGCCCCAGCATTTT
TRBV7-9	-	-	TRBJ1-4	CASSQGYGEKLFF	TGTGCCAGCAGCCAGGGATACGGTGAAAAACTGTTTTTT
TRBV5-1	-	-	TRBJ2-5	CASSFSTGGETQYF	TGCGCCAGCAGCTTTTCAACCGGCGGGGAGACCCAGTACTTC
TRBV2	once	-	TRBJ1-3	CASSPARGIGSGNTIYF	TGTGCCAGCAGTCCCGCGAGGGGGATCGGCTCTGGAAACACCATATATTTT
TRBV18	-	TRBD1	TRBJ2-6	CASSLLSRDSSGANVLTF	TGTGCCAGCTCACTACTTAGCAGGGACAGCTCTGGGGCCAACGTCCTGACTTTC
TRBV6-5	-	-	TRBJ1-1	CASSFGTPNTEAFF	TGTGCCAGCAGTTTCGGGACTCCGAACACTGAAGCTTTCTTT
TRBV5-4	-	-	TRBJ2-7	CASRLDSGGLYEQYF	TGTGCCAGCAGGCTGGACTCCGGGGGACTCTACGAGCAGTACTTC
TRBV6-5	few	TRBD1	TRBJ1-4	CASRDRVLGEKLFF	TGTGCCAGCAGGGACAGGGTTTTGGGCGAAAAACTGTTTTTT
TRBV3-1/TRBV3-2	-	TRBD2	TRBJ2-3	CASSQRNSAGGLTDTQYF	TGTGCCAGCAGCCAACGGAACTCAGCGGGGGGACTGACAGATACGCAGTATTTT
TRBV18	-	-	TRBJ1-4	CASSPQQGSNEKLFF	TGTGCCAGCTCACCCCAACAGGGTTCTAATGAAAAACTGTTTTTT
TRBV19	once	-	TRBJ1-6	CASSTREGSYNSPLHF	TGTGCCAGTAGTACCAGGGAAGGGTCCTATAATTCACCCCTCCACTTT
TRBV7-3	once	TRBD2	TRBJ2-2	CASSLQAAASGGQNTGELFF	TGTGCCAGCAGCTTACAGGCTGCGGCTAGCGGGGGACAAAACACCGGGGAGCTGTTTTTT
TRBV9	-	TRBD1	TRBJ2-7	CASSVEKGQGLDEQYF	TGTGCCAGCAGCGTAGAAAAGGGACAGGGTCTCGACGAGCAGTACTTC
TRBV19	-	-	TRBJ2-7	CASSRGKAYEQYF	TGTGCCAGTAGTAGAGGGAAGGCCTACGAGCAGTACTTC
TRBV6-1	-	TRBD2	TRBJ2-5	CASSEPGRGETQYF	TGTGCCAGCAGTGAGCCAGGGAGGGGAGAGACCCAGTACTTC
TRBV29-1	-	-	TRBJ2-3	CSVAVGGRGTDTQYF	TGCAGCGTTGCGGTGGGGGGGCGCGGGACAGATACGCAGTATTTT